These 28 T cell receptor beta chains were all obtained from the same sample, sequenced in a study of early T cells in non-severe SARS-CoV-2 infection. TCRdb reprocessed the 5' RACE reads with MiXCR, giving one entry per CDR3 protein. Here the sample spans around 80,000 distinct CDR3 sequences, more than 9% being singletons. The sequencing used whole blood, collected at baseline. These receptor sequences come from an adult who was a healthcare worker with PCR-confirmed SARS-CoV-2 infection or an uninfected control (not recorded which).

V is TRBV20-1 and J is TRBJ2-3; no definite D call. This CDR3 has 14 amino acids. The V end lost 0 bases, the J end lost 0 bases, and 7 bases lay between the germline ends. Germline CDR1 DFQATT, CDR2 SNEGSKA (reference sequence). CDR3 nucleotides: TGCAGTGCTAGAGATGGAGACAGCACAGATACGCAGTATTTT. Translated, it gives CSARDGDSTDTQYF.

Only a few counts were recorded for this clonotype. V gene TRBV7-2 combines with J gene TRBJ2-3; 8 bases line up with TRBD2. Germline-derived CDR1 and CDR2 are SGHTA and FQGNSA. The length of the CDR3 is 15 residues. V was clipped by 3 bases and J by 1 base; unmatched bases: 3. CDR3 sequence reads: CASSFTSGRTDTQYF. In DNA form, the CDR3 reads TGTGCCAGCAGCTTCACTAGCGGACGCACAGATACGCAGTATTTT.

This clonotype has a count of ten or more. This rearrangement joins TRBV15 to TRBJ1-4, with D hard to call. Looked up from germline, CDR1 is LNHNV and CDR2 is YYDKDF (reference sequence). The CDR3 sequence is 14 residues long. The germline V and J ends were trimmed by 3 bases and 8 bases, with 13 bases remaining between them. The DNA of the CDR3 is TGTGCCACCAGCAGTTCCCGGACCACCGAAAAACTGTTTTTT. Translated, it gives CATSSSRTTEKLFF.

This clonotype was observed at least ten times. The chain combines TRBV2 with TRBJ2-7; D is unclear. From germline, CDR1 is SNHLY and CDR2 FYNNEI. CDR3 size: 11 residues. V was trimmed by 3 bases and J by 7 bases, leaving 7 bases between them. CDR3 bases: TGTGCCAGCAGTGATCTGGTTGAGCAGTACTTC. This sequence encodes CASSDLVEQYF.

The V and J genes are TRBV4-1 and TRBJ1-2, with 8 bases lining up with TRBD1. The germline V gene has CDR1 MGHRA and CDR2 YSYEKL. Trimming took 0 bases from V and 3 from J; bases not matched to a gene: 9. This CDR3 comprises 17 residues. This CDR3 is CASSQDSQGAQDYGYTF. DNA of the CDR3: TGCGCCAGCAGCCAAGACTCCCAGGGGGCGCAGGACTATGGCTACACCTTC.

This clonotype has a count of ten or more. This chain links TRBV7-3 with TRBJ2-2, with TRBD2 as a possible D gene (5 bases). There are 17 residues in the CDR3. Per the germline V gene, CDR1 is SGHTA and CDR2 is FQGTGA. V was cut by 4 bases and J by 3 bases, with 18 bases left in between. The CDR3 here is CASSSPSGGEDTGELFF. CDR3 DNA sequence: TGTGCCAGCAGCTCCCCCAGCGGCGGTGAGGACACCGGGGAGCTGTTTTTT. Full variable domain (rest looked up from reference TRBV7-3 and TRBJ2-2): GAGVSQTPSNKVTEKGKYVELRCDPISGHTALYWYRQSLGQGPEFLIYFQGTGAADDSGLPNDRFFAVRPEGSVSTLKIQRTERGDSAVYLCASSSPSGGEDTGELFFGEGSRLTVL.

The sample holds a few counts of this clonotype. The gene calls are TRBV7-6 and TRBJ1-5; 9 positions agree with TRBD1. From germline, CDR1 is SGHVS and CDR2 FNYEAQ. The CDR3 runs to 15 residues. J lost 6 bases, V lost 5 bases, and 8 bases had no gene match. The CDR3 DNA sequence: TGTGCCAGCAGCCCCGGGACAGGGATCCTTCAGCCCCAGCATTTT. Protein product: CASSPGTGILQPQHF. Looking up the rest from reference TRBV7-6 and TRBJ1-5 gives the full variable domain: GAGVSQSPRYKVTKRGQDVALRCDPISGHVSLYWYRQALGQGPEFLTYFNYEAQQDKSGLPNDRFSAERPEGSISTLTIQRTEQRDSAMYRCASSPGTGILQPQHFGDGTRLSIL.

This clonotype turned up a few times. V and J are TRBV20-1 and TRBJ2-5, with 14 nucleotides matching TRBD2. The CDR3 has 14 amino acids. Germline V lookup: CDR1 DFQATT, CDR2 SNEGSKA (reference sequence). The V and J ends lost 6 bases and 5 bases, in that order; junction bases with no gene match: 5. The CDR3 protein is CSALTSGRAETQYF. For the CDR3, the DNA is TGCAGTGCCTTGACTAGCGGGAGGGCTGAGACCCAGTACTTC.

This clonotype appeared a few times. The chain couples TRBV7-2 to TRBJ1-2; 10 bases are a match to TRBD1. The germline CDR1 and CDR2 sequences are SGHTA and FQGNSA. CDR3 length: 15 amino acids. V lost 0 bases, J lost 8 bases, and 6 bases stayed unmatched. The CDR3 DNA follows: TGTGCCAGCAGCTTAGCCCCCGGACAGGGGGGCGGCTACACCTTC. It specifies CASSLAPGQGGGYTF.

The table lists this clonotype with a few counts. The J gene is TRBJ2-5, the V gene TRBV12-5, with D uncertain. Germline CDR1 reads LGHNT; CDR2 reads FRNRAP. V lost 5 bases and J lost 3, with 4 bases in between. This CDR3 is built from 11 residues. The CDR3 loop is CASGPEETQYF. CDR3 in DNA: TGTGCTAGTGGTCCGGAAGAGACCCAGTACTTC.

The rearrangement links TRBV5-5 to TRBJ2-2; the D is unclear. Germline CDR1 reads SGHKS; CDR2 reads YYEKEE (reference sequence). Trimming shortened V by 0 bases and J by 0 bases, and 3 bases separated the two germline ends. This CDR3 comprises 14 residues. CDR3 in DNA: TGTGCCAGCAGCTTGGCGTCGAACACCGGGGAGCTGTTTTTT. Translated: CASSLASNTGELFF. Full variable domain (missing parts from reference TRBV5-5 and TRBJ2-2): DAGVTQSPTHLIKTRGQQVTLRCSPISGHKSVSWYQQVLGQGPQFIFQYYEKEERGRGNFPDRFSARQFPNYSSELNVNALLLGDSALYLCASSLASNTGELFFGEGSRLTVL.

The gene calls are TRBV27 and TRBJ2-1; either TRBD1 or TRBD2 may fit D (6 bases each). This CDR3 spans 15 amino acids. Germline assignment: CDR1 MNHEY and CDR2 SMNVEV (reference sequence). Trimming left V 2 bases short and J 10 bases short, with 18 bases between. In DNA, the CDR3 is TGTGCCAGCAGTTTAGGGAGCGGAGGGGGATTGGAGCAGTTCTTC. Amino acid sequence: CASSLGSGGGLEQFF.

This clonotype showed up many times. The chain is built from TRBV4-1 and TRBJ1-3; D unclear. The CDR3 length is 15 residues. The germline gives CDR1 MGHRA, CDR2 YSYEKL. V lost 6 bases and J lost 4, with 16 bases in between. The CDR3 sequence: CASRIGVDVGNTIYF. DNA of the CDR3: TGCGCCAGCAGGATCGGGGTGGATGTCGGAAACACCATATATTTT.

This clonotype has more than one count but fewer than ten. This rearrangement joins TRBV5-4 to TRBJ2-7; D gene unclear. Germline CDR1 is SGHNT and CDR2 is YYREEE (reference sequence). With 0 bases removed from V and 7 bases from J, the gap between germline ends came to 17 bases. The CDR3 contains 15 residues. Written as DNA, the CDR3 is TGTGCCAGCAGCTTGGGGTTCATCTCCTACGAGGAGCAGTACTTC. This encodes CASSLGFISYEEQYF.

This clonotype has a count of ten or more. The V gene is TRBV20-1, the J gene TRBJ1-5; D is unclear. The CDR3 has 13 amino acids. V lost 0 bases and J lost 4, with 7 bases in between. The germline V gene has CDR1 DFQATT and CDR2 SNEGSKA (reference sequence). In nucleotides, the CDR3 is TGCAGTGCTAGAGAGGTCCAGAATCAGCCCCAGCATTTT. This codes for CSAREVQNQPQHF.

CDR3 DNA: TGCAGTGCTTTACAGGGAATTGGAAACACCATATATTTT. It is translated as CSALQGIGNTIYF. The rearrangement joins TRBV20-1 to TRBJ1-3; possible D gene TRBD1, 6 bases. The CDR3 length is 13 residues. V shed 5 bases and J shed 3 bases, with 11 bases lying between them. The V gene's germline CDR1 is DFQATT and CDR2 SNEGSKA (reference sequence).

The table lists this clonotype with many counts. The chain uses TRBV7-3 and TRBJ2-1; D remains unclear. This CDR3 is 14 amino acids long. The V end lost 2 bases, the J end lost 7 bases, and 12 bases lay between the germline ends. Per germline, CDR1 SGHTA and CDR2 FQGTGA. This CDR3 is CASSLLGLGNEQFF. The CDR3, as DNA: TGTGCCAGCAGCTTACTTGGGTTGGGGAATGAGCAGTTCTTC.

This clonotype was counted ten times or more. The gene calls are TRBV4-1 and TRBJ2-3; the match to TRBD2 covers 7 bases. The CDR3 has 17 residues. The J segment lost 1 base and the V segment lost 0 bases, leaving 7 bases of the junction unmatched. Germline values: CDR1 MGHRA, CDR2 YSYEKL. The CDR3 DNA reads TGCGCCAGCAGCCAAGAATTCGGGACTACCCGCACAGATACGCAGTATTTT. Translated: CASSQEFGTTRTDTQYF.

This clonotype was seen at least ten times. This sequence joins TRBV27 and TRBJ2-6, with 12 nucleotides matching TRBD1. Germline V lookup: CDR1 MNHEY, CDR2 SMNVEV (reference sequence). This CDR3 is 22 amino acids long. With 2 bases clipped from V and 0 bases from J, the junction kept 14 bases outside the gene matches. In nucleotides, the CDR3 is TGTGCCAGCAGTTTAACCGGGACAGGGGGCGGGGCCCCCAACTCTGGGGCCAACGTCCTGACTTTC. This codes for CASSLTGTGGGAPNSGANVLTF.

This clonotype was observed many times. A read error is likely, as this CDR3 ends without the conserved phenylalanine or tryptophan. The chain joins TRBV12-3 or TRBV12-4 to TRBJ2-2; D is ambiguous. V was cut by 3 bases and J by 4 bases, with 9 bases left in between. The CDR3 has 14 residues. The CDR3, as DNA: TGTGCCAGCAGTTTCCCGCGCTCCACCGGGGAGCTGTTTTCT. Amino acid sequence: CASSFPRSTGELFS.

This clonotype appeared many times. The rearrangement joins TRBV12-3 or TRBV12-4 to TRBJ2-5; 8 nucleotides agree with TRBD2. This CDR3 region has 14 residues. V was clipped by 6 bases and J by 4 bases; unmatched bases: 7. CDR3 in amino acids: CASRAQAGGETQYF. CDR3 nucleotides: TGTGCCAGCAGGGCCCAGGCGGGAGGAGAGACCCAGTACTTC.

This clonotype appeared a few times. V is TRBV6-1 and J is TRBJ2-1; 7 nucleotides line up with TRBD2. Germline assignment: CDR1 MNHNS and CDR2 SASEGT. The junction had 10 bases not matched to a gene; V was cut back by 6 bases and J by 8 bases. CDR3 length: 14 amino acids. The CDR3 DNA reads as TGTGCCAGCAGCTCTAGCGGAACAAGGGATGAGCAGTTCTTC. Its translation is CASSSSGTRDEQFF.

The chain has TRBV7-2 and TRBJ2-1; D uncertain. Germline V CDR1 and CDR2: SGHTA, FQGNSA. The CDR3 loop spans 16 amino acids. Trimming pared 1 base from V and 5 bases from J, leaving 15 bases between. As DNA, the CDR3 is TGTGCCAGCAGCTTAGTGATCGGCAACGGCGACAATGAGCAGTTCTTC. Translated, it gives CASSLVIGNGDNEQFF. Combining the CDR3 with reference TRBV7-2 and TRBJ2-1 gives the whole variable domain GAGVSQSPSNKVTEKGKDVELRCDPISGHTALYWYRQSLGQGLEFLIYFQGNSAPDKSGLPSDRFSAERTGGSVSTLTIQRTQQEDSAVYLCASSLVIGNGDNEQFFGPGTRLTVL.

The genes are TRBV9 and TRBJ1-5; no clear D gene. The CDR3 covers 14 residues. The germline gives CDR1 SGDLS, CDR2 YYNGEE. Trimming cost V 3 bases and J 0 bases, with 7 bases left between them. The CDR3 here is CASSGGYSNQPQHF. The CDR3 DNA sequence: TGTGCCAGCAGCGGGGGATATAGCAATCAGCCCCAGCATTTT. Variable domain in full (rest from reference TRBV9 and TRBJ1-5): DSGVTQTPKHLITATGQRVTLRCSPRSGDLSVYWYQQSLDQGLQFLIQYYNGEERAKGNILERFSAQQFPDLHSELNLSSLELGDSALYFCASSGGYSNQPQHFGDGTRLSIL.

The chain uses TRBV21-1 and TRBJ1-6. TRBV21-1 is a pseudogene. The CDR3 is 16 residues long. CDR3 DNA: TGTGCCAGCAGCAAAGTCAAGGGCCCTAATAATTCACCCCTCCACTTT. Encoded protein: CASSKVKGPNNSPLHF.

This clonotype was detected ten times or more. The rearrangement links TRBV12-3 or TRBV12-4 to TRBJ2-1, with 7 positions matching TRBD2. The V gene end was trimmed by 7 bases and the J gene end by 4 bases; junction bases not matched to a gene: 7. CDR3 length: 14 amino acids. DNA of the CDR3: TGTGCCAGCACCTCCTCGCGGGAGTACAATGAGCAGTTCTTC. The encoded protein is CASTSSREYNEQFF.

This clonotype showed up just a few times. The V and J genes are TRBV9 and TRBJ2-2; 7 bases align to TRBD2. V lost 0 bases and J lost 5; bases outside the gene matches: 4. Germline CDR1 SGDLS, CDR2 YYNGEE. The length of the CDR3 is 15 residues. CDR3 region: CASSVERGGTGELFF. Here the CDR3 DNA reads TGTGCCAGCAGCGTAGAGCGGGGAGGGACCGGGGAGCTGTTTTTT.

This clonotype has only a few counts. The rearrangement joins TRBV20-1 to TRBJ1-5; the match to TRBD1 covers 7 bases. Germline lookup yields CDR1 DFQATT and CDR2 SNEGSKA (reference sequence). Unmatched junction bases numbered 13, after V lost 7 bases and J lost 7 bases. CDR3 length: 14 amino acids. The CDR3 region has the DNA TGCAGTGGGGGAACAGGGGACATCATGCAGCCCCAGCATTTT. It codes for CSGGTGDIMQPQHF.